This T cell receptor (beta chain) is drawn from a study of response to subunit inactivated influenza vaccine. The CDR3 loop spans 15 amino acids. Germline V CDR1 and CDR2: DFQATT, SNEGSKA (reference sequence). V dropped 3 bases and J dropped 1; count of bases not matched to a gene: 6. TCRdb reprocessed the RT-PCR reads with MiXCR, giving one entry per CDR3 protein. The table shows 450,000 to 550,000 distinct CDR3 sequences, with roughly 23% occurring only once. This clonotype was picked up a small number of times. The chain is built from TRBV20-1 and TRBJ2-5; TRBD2 aligns across 9 bases. The source material was CD4+ T cells sorted from PBMCs, sampled around 5 days after vaccination. This receptor was obtained from a man aged 50-60 years who received an inactivated influenza vaccine. CDR3 bases: TGCAGTGCTAGGCGCCTAGCGGGGATCCAAGAGACCCAGTACTTC. Protein product: CSARRLAGIQETQYF.